This paragraph covers one TCR beta chain sequence. In the original processing: Estimates of nucleated cell counts were drawn from the amplification of reference gene primers. Some clones are missing from TCRdb's copy, which holds only in-frame ones; the method was immunoSEQ multiplex PCR. For V, J and clone size, that table is used; D and trimming come from the DNA. Here the sample spans some 200,000 clones, roughly 80% being singletons. The sample belongs to a study of blood T cell repertoires in COVID-19. Study background: Sources were T cells, B-cell-depleted T cells, or PBMCs; the material itself was cDNA or gDNA.

CDR3 size: 19 residues. CDR1 and CDR2 from the germline V gene are SGDLS and YYNGEE. V lost 3 bases and J lost 2; bases outside the gene matches: 11. The sequenced sample consisted of peripheral blood. This sequence was found in a woman in her 30s who had recovered from COVID-19. The chain carries TRBV9 and TRBJ2-3, with 14 bases fitting TRBD2. The CDR3 region is CASSETGTSGRGFTDTQYF. The CDR3 DNA reads as TGTGCCAGCAGCGAGACCGGGACTAGCGGGAGAGGATTCACAGATACGCAGTATTTT.